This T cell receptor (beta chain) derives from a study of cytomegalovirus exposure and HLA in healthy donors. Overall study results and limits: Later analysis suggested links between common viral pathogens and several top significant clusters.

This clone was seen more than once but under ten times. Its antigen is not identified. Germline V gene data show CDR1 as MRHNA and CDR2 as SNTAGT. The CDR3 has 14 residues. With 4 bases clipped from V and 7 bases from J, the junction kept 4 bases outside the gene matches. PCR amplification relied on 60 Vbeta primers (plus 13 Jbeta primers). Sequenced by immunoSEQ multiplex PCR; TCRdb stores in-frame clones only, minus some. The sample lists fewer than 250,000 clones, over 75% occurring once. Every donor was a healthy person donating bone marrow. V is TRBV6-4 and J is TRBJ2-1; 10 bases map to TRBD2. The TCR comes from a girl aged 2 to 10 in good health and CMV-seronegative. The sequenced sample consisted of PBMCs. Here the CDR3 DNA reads TGTGCCAGCAGTGGCCTAGCGGGAGTAAATGAGCAGTTCTTC. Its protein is CASSGLAGVNEQFF.